This passage covers 25 T cell receptor beta chains from one sample sequenced in a study of T cell responses to AZD1222 COVID-19 vaccine. Assay: immunoSEQ multiplex PCR; the TCRdb copy retains only in-frame clones and omits some. The table lists 150,000 or so clones, roughly 91% of them singletons. The sequencing used peripheral blood, collected on day 0 of AZD1222 vaccination. The receptors originated from an adult in good health.

The chain is built from TRBV3-1 (or the pseudogene TRBV3-2) and TRBJ2-1; no reliable D call. CDR3 length: 15 residues. Trimming pared 2 bases from V and 0 bases from J, leaving 8 bases between. Germline CDR1 LGHDT, CDR2 YNNKEL (reference sequence). CDR3 sequence: CASSQPLSSYNEQFF. The CDR3 DNA reads as TGTGCCAGCAGCCAACCCCTAAGCTCCTACAATGAGCAGTTCTTC.

This rearrangement joins TRBV7-8 to TRBJ2-5; D is undetermined. V shed 2 bases and J shed 5 bases, with 9 bases lying between them. The CDR3 consists of 13 residues. From germline, CDR1 is SGHVS and CDR2 FQNEAQ. The chain's CDR3 is CASSLIVDETQYF. CDR3 DNA sequence: TGTGCCAGCAGCTTAATAGTAGATGAGACCCAGTACTTC.

The V call is TRBV27, the J call TRBJ1-2; TRBD1 matches 7 bases. The length of the CDR3 is 14 residues. Germline CDR1 reads MNHEY; CDR2 reads SMNVEV (reference sequence). The V and J ends lost 4 bases and 3 bases, in that order; junction bases with no gene match: 5. The CDR3 sequence: CASSSQGGDYGYTF. In DNA, the CDR3 is TGTGCCAGCAGTTCTCAGGGGGGGGACTATGGCTACACCTTC.

The chain employs TRBV30 and TRBJ1-3; no reliable D call. The CDR3 is made up of 14 amino acids. V lost 2 bases, J lost 5 bases, and 13 bases lay in between. Germline CDR1 and CDR2: GTSNPN and SVGIG (reference sequence). The CDR3 loop is CAWSKAGGRNTIYF. CDR3 nucleotide sequence: TGTGCCTGGAGTAAAGCTGGTGGTCGAAACACCATATATTTT.

The genes are TRBV23-1 and TRBJ2-7; D is perhaps TRBD1 or TRBD2 (5 bases each). TRBV23-1 falls under the ORF class, with uncertain function. The CDR3 has 14 amino acids. The ends were cut back, 6 bases at V and 5 bases at J, with 17 bases in the middle. The CDR3: CASSLPERDHEQYF. The CDR3 DNA reads as TGCGCCAGCAGCCTCCCGGAAAGGGACCACGAGCAGTACTTC.

This rearrangement joins TRBV20-1 to TRBJ1-1; 8 bases are a match to TRBD1. The germline gives CDR1 DFQATT, CDR2 SNEGSKA (reference sequence). The V gene end was trimmed by 1 base and the J gene end by 8 bases; junction bases not matched to a gene: 0. The length of the CDR3 is 11 residues. As DNA, the CDR3 is TGCAGTGCTAGAGGACAGGGGGAAGCTTTCTTT. Protein product: CSARGQGEAFF.

The chain combines TRBV28 with TRBJ2-2; D not resolved. Trimming cost V 7 bases and J 2 bases, with 8 bases left between them. Germline CDR1 MDHEN, CDR2 SYDVKM. This CDR3 has 13 residues. In DNA form, the CDR3 reads TGTGCCAGCACTACGCTTAACACCGGGGAGCTGTTTTTT. Protein: CASTTLNTGELFF.

The V gene is TRBV30, the J gene TRBJ2-7, with 10 bases lining up with TRBD1. CDR1 GTSNPN and CDR2 SVGIG come from the germline V gene (reference sequence). V lost 3 bases and J lost 2; bases outside the gene matches: 7. There are 15 residues in the CDR3. The CDR3 nucleotides read TGTGCCTGGAGAGAGGGACAGGGGCTAACCTACGAGCAGTACTTC. It encodes CAWREGQGLTYEQYF.

CDR3 in amino acids: CAISESRQPQHF. CDR3 bases: TGTGCCATCAGTGAGTCGCGTCAGCCCCAGCATTTT. The rearrangement uses TRBV10-3 and TRBJ1-5, with D unresolved. This CDR3 region has 12 residues. V was pared by 0 bases and J by 6 bases, with 3 bases between. Germline V gene lookup returns CDR1 ENHRY and CDR2 SYGVKD.

The V gene is TRBV28, the J gene TRBJ1-2, with D possibly matching TRBD1 (6 bases). V gave up 6 bases and J gave up 4 bases, with 12 bases separating them. This CDR3 region has 13 residues. Germline CDR1 and CDR2: MDHEN and SYDVKM. This CDR3 is CASRMEGGYGYTF. CDR3 in DNA: TGTGCCAGCAGGATGGAGGGGGGCTATGGCTACACCTTC.

The CDR3 protein is CASSPPQGNTEAFF. CDR3 coding DNA: TGTGCCAGTAGTCCACCACAGGGGAACACTGAAGCTTTCTTT. The rearrangement uses TRBV19 and TRBJ1-1; D possibly corresponds to TRBD1 (6 bases). Trimming pared 5 bases from V and 1 base from J, leaving 11 bases between. CDR1 is LNHDA and CDR2 is SQIVND in the germline V gene (reference sequence). The CDR3 sequence is 14 residues long.

The chain uses TRBV4-2 and TRBJ2-4; 14 nucleotides match TRBD2. The CDR3 totals 17 residues. Germline lookup yields CDR1 LGHNA and CDR2 YNFKEQ. Losses at the gene ends were 1 base for V and 5 bases for J; bases not matched to a gene: 4. CDR3 sequence reads: CASSQVTGLAGENIQYF. CDR3 bases: TGTGCCAGCAGCCAAGTAACGGGACTAGCGGGGGAAAACATTCAGTACTTC.

This chain links TRBV19 with TRBJ2-7; 13 bases are a match to TRBD2. CDR3 length: 15 residues. The germline V gene has CDR1 LNHDA and CDR2 SQIVND (reference sequence). Trimming removed 7 bases from V and 3 bases from J; junction bases left unmatched: 6. CDR3 in DNA: TGTGCCAGTATTAAGGGACTAGCGGGGCTCTACGAGCAGTACTTC. Translated: CASIKGLAGLYEQYF.

The rearrangement links TRBV27 to TRBJ1-6; D is ambiguous. Germline CDR1 reads MNHEY; CDR2 reads SMNVEV (reference sequence). This CDR3 spans 17 amino acids. The V and J ends lost 6 bases and 0 bases respectively, with 15 bases between them. CDR3 protein: CASSRKASSSYNSPLHF. CDR3 nucleotides: TGTGCCAGCAGCCGAAAGGCGAGTAGCTCCTATAATTCACCCCTCCACTTT.

V gene TRBV10-3 combines with J gene TRBJ2-2; D gene unclear. With 3 bases removed from V and 0 bases from J, the gap between germline ends came to 11 bases. From germline, CDR1 is ENHRY and CDR2 SYGVKD. This CDR3 contains 16 residues. DNA of the CDR3: TGTGCCATCAGTGATCCCTTAGTATCGAACACCGGGGAGCTGTTTTTT. Translation: CAISDPLVSNTGELFF.

The table lists this clone with a few counts. The chain carries TRBV18 and TRBJ1-4; 9 bases align to TRBD1. The CDR3 runs to 15 residues. V was pared by 6 bases and J by 6 bases, with 8 bases of the junction left unmatched. Germline V gene sequence: CDR1 KGHSH, CDR2 LQKENI. CDR3 loop: CASSRTGVGDEKLFF. CDR3 nucleotides: TGTGCCAGCTCTCGGACAGGGGTAGGAGATGAAAAACTGTTTTTT. Based on the CDR3 plus reference TRBV18 and TRBJ1-4, the full variable domain is NAGVMQNPRHLVRRRGQEARLRCSPMKGHSHVYWYRQLPEEGLKFMVYLQKENIIDESGMPKERFSAEFPKEGPSILRIQQVVRGDSAAYFCASSRTGVGDEKLFFGSGTQLSVL.

CDR3 coding DNA: TGTGCCAGCAGCTTAGGACAGACAGATACGCAGTATTTT. Translation: CASSLGQTDTQYF. The chain has TRBV7-3 and TRBJ2-3; D may be TRBD1 (6 bases). Germline V lookup: CDR1 SGHTA, CDR2 FQGTGA. V was shortened by 2 bases and J by 3 bases, with 6 bases between the two germline ends. The length of the CDR3 is 13 residues.

Details on this clone: Relative to the germline gene, one junction end is altered; a read error may explain this. The chain couples TRBV30 to TRBJ2-4; TRBD2 might be the D (7 bases). The CDR3 runs to 11 residues. Per the germline V gene, CDR1 is GTSNPN and CDR2 is SVGIG (reference sequence). Written as DNA, the CDR3 is TGTGCCTGGAGTCTGGCGGGGGACAACAGGTTC. It specifies CAWSLAGDNRF.

CDR3 nucleotide sequence: TGCGCCAGCCGCCTGGGACAGAATAGCAATCAGCCCCAGCATTTT. Residues: CASRLGQNSNQPQHF. The genes are TRBV5-1 and TRBJ1-5; 7 bases fit TRBD1. CDR3 length: 15 residues. Germline V gene data show CDR1 as SGHRS and CDR2 as YFSETQ. V lost 7 bases and J lost 0; bases outside the gene matches: 7.

This clone was recorded once. In DNA form, the CDR3 reads TGTGCCTGGAGCTCCGGGACAGCGAACACCGGGGAGCTGTTTTTT. Protein sequence: CAWSSGTANTGELFF. The chain uses TRBV30 and TRBJ2-2; TRBD1 matches 7 bases. Germline-derived CDR1 and CDR2 are GTSNPN and SVGIG (reference sequence). Trimming cost V 3 bases and J 0 bases; bases outside gene matches: 4. CDR3 size: 15 residues.

The chain joins TRBV28 to TRBJ1-2; perhaps TRBD1 as D (5 bases). CDR1 and CDR2 from the germline V gene are MDHEN and SYDVKM. Between the trimmed V and J ends, which lost 3 bases and 6 bases, there was a span of 20 bases. The CDR3 consists of 16 residues. CDR3 in DNA: TGTGCCAGCAGTTTCGCCTCTGGGTCGGGGCCCGATGGCTACACCTTC. Amino acids: CASSFASGSGPDGYTF.

The chain links TRBV25-1 to TRBJ2-3; D perhaps matches TRBD1 (5 bases). Germline V gives CDR1 MGHDK, CDR2 SYGVNS. Trimming left V 3 bases short and J 3 bases short, with 16 bases between. The CDR3 runs 16 residues. The CDR3 here is CASSDHRFGWTDTQYF. The CDR3 region has the DNA TGTGCCAGCAGTGATCACAGGTTCGGCTGGACAGATACGCAGTATTTT.

This chain connects TRBV5-4 to TRBJ1-3; D remains ambiguous. V was shortened by 2 bases and J by 1 base, with 10 bases between the two germline ends. CDR1 and CDR2 from the germline V gene are SGHNT and YYREEE (reference sequence). The CDR3 is made up of 15 amino acids. In DNA form, the CDR3 reads TGTGCCAGCAGCTTCCCCAGTTCGTCTGGAAACACCATATATTTT. Encoded protein: CASSFPSSSGNTIYF.

This clone was counted once. V gene TRBV7-3 combines with J gene TRBJ2-6; D is unclear. Germline V lookup: CDR1 SGHTA, CDR2 FQGTGA. The CDR3 sequence is 15 residues long. The V and J ends lost 2 bases and 3 bases respectively, with 8 bases between them. The CDR3 spells CASSLGRIGANVLTF. The DNA of the CDR3 is TGTGCCAGCAGCTTAGGGCGAATTGGGGCCAACGTCCTGACTTTC.

V is TRBV6-5 and J is TRBJ2-2; D possibly corresponds to TRBD1 (6 bases). CDR3 length: 14 residues. Trimming pared 6 bases from V and 2 bases from J, leaving 10 bases between. Germline CDR1 is MNHEY and CDR2 is SVGAGI. The CDR3 protein is CASRLQGNTGELFF. The CDR3 region has the DNA TGTGCCAGCAGGCTACAGGGAAACACCGGGGAGCTGTTTTTT.